The 9 T cell receptor beta chains in this list originate from one sample, sequenced in a study of identical twins. MiXCR, run by TCRdb on the 5' RACE reads, gives a single entry per CDR3 protein. The repertoire includes about 520,000 distinct CDR3 sequences, around 20% of them detected once, and 0.91% sits in the top ten. These same records also appear under a second study, on T cells expressing NK-cell markers.

The sample taken for sequencing was CD4+ T cells sorted from blood. Receptors were obtained from a woman aged 18-29 years in good health.

This clonotype was detected only once. The chain uses TRBV7-9 and TRBJ2-7; either TRBD1 or TRBD2 may fit D (5 bases each). In germline, CDR1 is SEHNR, CDR2 FQNEAQ (reference sequence). This CDR3 is 15 amino acids long. Between the trimmed V and J ends, which lost 5 bases and 0 bases, there was a span of 14 bases. CDR3 DNA: TGTGCCAGCAGCGCCCGCTCGGGGCTCTCCTACGAGCAGTACTTC. Protein sequence: CASSARSGLSYEQYF.

The chain uses TRBV12-3 or TRBV12-4 and TRBJ2-1; D is possibly TRBD2 (6 bases). CDR3 length equals 14 residues. With 6 bases removed from V and 4 bases from J, the gap between germline ends came to 13 bases. The CDR3 spells CASRMWGEYNEQFF. In DNA form, the CDR3 reads TGTGCCAGCAGGATGTGGGGGGAATACAATGAGCAGTTCTTC.

This clonotype was recorded many times. The chain links TRBV12-3 or TRBV12-4 to TRBJ1-2; D call uncertain. The CDR3 is 13 amino acids. The germline V and J ends were trimmed by 5 bases and 2 bases, with 9 bases remaining between them. In nucleotides, the CDR3 is TGTGCCAGCAGTAACTCCGGGAACTATGGCTACACCTTC. It codes for CASSNSGNYGYTF.

This clonotype was found many times. An end of the junction does not agree with germline; a read error may underlie this. J is TRBJ1-1 and V is TRBV29-1; D call uncertain. This CDR3 comprises 13 residues. Germline V gene data show CDR1 as SQVTM and CDR2 as ANQGSEA. The CDR3 region has the DNA TGCAGCGTGGAAGAGGAGATTAGCACTGAAGCTTTCTTT. It yields the protein CSVEEEISTEAFF.

This clonotype has a handful of counts. V and J are TRBV5-5 and TRBJ2-2, with D perhaps TRBD1 (6 bases). The CDR3 contains 16 residues. Germline CDR1 reads SGHKS; CDR2 reads YYEKEE (reference sequence). Trimming left V 4 bases short and J 7 bases short, with 20 bases between. CDR3 in amino acids: CASSPRTGKGNGELFF. The CDR3 coding sequence is TGTGCCAGCAGCCCCAGAACAGGGAAGGGAAACGGGGAGCTGTTTTTT.

This chain joins TRBV5-1 and TRBJ1-1; D uncertain. The germline V gene has CDR1 SGHRS and CDR2 YFSETQ. The CDR3 is 16 amino acids. With 4 bases removed from V and 1 base from J, the gap between germline ends came to 17 bases. This chain's CDR3 is CASSLLFRTGNTEAFF. CDR3 in DNA: TGCGCCAGCAGCCTTCTTTTCCGGACGGGGAACACTGAAGCTTTCTTT.

V and J are TRBV9 and TRBJ2-3; no reliable D call. V was clipped by 1 base and J by 0 bases, with 9 bases between them. Germline lookup yields CDR1 SGDLS and CDR2 YYNGEE. The CDR3 is 15 residues long. The CDR3 here is CASSVTQISTDTQYF. For the CDR3, the DNA is TGTGCCAGCAGCGTAACGCAGATTAGCACAGATACGCAGTATTTT.

This clonotype was recorded at least ten times. The V and J genes are TRBV10-3 and TRBJ2-2; 12 bases map to TRBD2. The germline CDR1 and CDR2 sequences are ENHRY and SYGVKD. The CDR3 totals 15 residues. The V segment lost 4 bases and the J segment 4 bases; nucleotides outside the gene matches: 1. This CDR3 is CAISGTSGVTGELFF. Here the CDR3 DNA reads TGTGCCATCAGTGGGACTAGCGGGGTCACCGGGGAGCTGTTTTTT.

This clonotype was seen more than once but under ten times. The chain joins TRBV7-2 to TRBJ1-2, with D perhaps TRBD1 (5 bases). Germline V gene lookup returns CDR1 SGHTA and CDR2 FQGNSA. V lost 8 bases, J lost 6 bases, and 19 bases lay in between. The CDR3 sequence is 14 residues long. CDR3 in DNA: TGTGCCAGCGGATTCCCCCAGGGTGGACATGGCTACACCTTC. This encodes CASGFPQGGHGYTF.